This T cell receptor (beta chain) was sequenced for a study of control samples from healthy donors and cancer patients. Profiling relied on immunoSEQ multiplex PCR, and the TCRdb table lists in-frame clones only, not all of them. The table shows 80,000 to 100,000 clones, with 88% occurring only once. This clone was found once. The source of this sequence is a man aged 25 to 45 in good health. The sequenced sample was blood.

This CDR3 is CASSTPGGDDSSYNSPLHF. The CDR3 DNA follows: TGTGCCAGCAGTACCCCTGGGGGGGACGATAGCTCCTATAATTCACCCCTCCACTTT. The V gene is TRBV28, the J gene TRBJ1-6; a possible D gene is TRBD1 (5 bases). From germline, CDR1 is MDHEN and CDR2 SYDVKM. The germline V and J ends were trimmed by 5 bases and 0 bases, with 20 bases remaining between them. The CDR3 extends over 19 amino acids.